One and the same sample provided the 21 T cell receptor beta chains below, sequenced in a study of OX40 agonist ivuxolimab in advanced cancers. Repertoires were generated with immunoSEQ multiplex PCR, while TCRdb's copy carries only in-frame clones and drops some. This sample carries around 80,000 clones, roughly four fifths of them seen once, and the ten largest clones take less than 6%. The sample was CD4+ or CD8+ T cells sorted from blood, taken in a trial of the OX40 agonist ivuxolimab. The source of these receptors is an adult with an advanced solid tumor such as melanoma, head and neck, liver or kidney cancer.

The J gene is TRBJ2-5, the V gene TRBV7-2; TRBD1 is a possible D gene (5 bases). V dropped 2 bases and J dropped 3 bases, with 7 bases sitting between them. Germline CDR1 and CDR2: SGHTA and FQGNSA. The CDR3 has 13 amino acids. This CDR3 is CASSLSREETQYF. The CDR3 nucleotides read TGTGCCAGCAGCTTAAGCAGGGAAGAGACCCAGTACTTC.

This clone came up once. The V gene is TRBV5-1, the J gene TRBJ2-5; D might be TRBD1 (5 bases). This CDR3 region has 14 residues. Germline V gene sequence: CDR1 SGHRS, CDR2 YFSETQ. Deletions cut 0 bases from V and 3 bases from J, with 9 bases between. The CDR3 protein is CASSLGQSEETQYF. Here the CDR3 DNA reads TGCGCCAGCAGCTTGGGACAGAGCGAAGAGACCCAGTACTTC.

This chain connects TRBV27 to TRBJ2-1; 8 bases are a match to TRBD1. Germline trimming cut 5 bases from V and 15 bases from J; bases unmatched to any gene: 9. Germline CDR1 and CDR2: MNHEY and SMNVEV (reference sequence). CDR3 length equals 12 residues. The CDR3 coding sequence is TGTGCCAGCAGTCGAGGTGGGGACAGGATGTTCTTC. It is translated as CASSRGGDRMFF.

As concerns this clone: A junction boundary mismatches the germline segment, possibly from a read error. This chain links TRBV18 with TRBJ1-4; no firm D call. Germline CDR1 is KGHSH and CDR2 is LQKENI. This CDR3 contains 15 residues. CDR3 coding DNA: TGTGCCAGCTCCCTTTCGTCCCAGGCTAACGAAAAACTGTTTTTT. It yields the protein CASSLSSQANEKLFF.

This rearrangement joins TRBV5-1 to TRBJ2-7; 7 bases line up with TRBD2. The CDR3 spans 13 residues. Germline CDR1 SGHRS, CDR2 YFSETQ. The ends lost 6 bases at V and 1 base at J; junction bases unmatched: 4. In DNA form, the CDR3 reads TGCGCCAGCACCACCGGGAGGTCCTACGAGCAGTACTTC. Its translation: CASTTGRSYEQYF.

The chain has TRBV28 and TRBJ1-3; TRBD1 agrees at 7 bases. This CDR3 contains 16 residues. Germline values: CDR1 MDHEN, CDR2 SYDVKM. V dropped 7 bases and J dropped 0; count of bases not matched to a gene: 9. CDR3 nucleotide sequence: TGTGCCAGCACCCCGGCAGGGGGACTCTCTGGAAACACCATATATTTT. Encoded protein: CASTPAGGLSGNTIYF. Variable domain in full (rest from reference TRBV28 and TRBJ1-3): DVKVTQSSRYLVKRTGEKVFLECVQDMDHENMFWYRQDPGLGLRLIYFSYDVKMKEKGDIPEGYSVSREKKERFSLILESASTNQTSMYLCASTPAGGLSGNTIYFGEGSWLTVV.

By its share, this clone is medium-sized. The rearrangement joins TRBV28 to TRBJ2-7; 8 bases match TRBD1. Germline V gene lookup returns CDR1 MDHEN and CDR2 SYDVKM. J was trimmed by 8 bases and V by 5 bases; bases with no gene match: 17. The CDR3 spans 16 residues. Here the CDR3 DNA reads TGTGCCAGCAGTCTATTACAGGGGGGCATCGGCGTACAGCAGTACTTC. This sequence encodes CASSLLQGGIGVQQYF. Drawing the rest from reference TRBV28 and TRBJ2-7, the complete variable domain is DVKVTQSSRYLVKRTGEKVFLECVQDMDHENMFWYRQDPGLGLRLIYFSYDVKMKEKGDIPEGYSVSREKKERFSLILESASTNQTSMYLCASSLLQGGIGVQQYFGPGTRLTVT.

The V gene is TRBV7-9, the J gene TRBJ2-7; 7 positions agree with TRBD2. The CDR3 runs to 16 residues. The germline V gene has CDR1 SEHNR and CDR2 FQNEAQ (reference sequence). The V gene end was trimmed by 0 bases and the J gene end by 4 bases; junction bases not matched to a gene: 9. The CDR3 is CASSLAPPSGAYEQYF. In DNA, the CDR3 is TGTGCCAGCAGCTTAGCGCCTCCAAGCGGGGCTTACGAGCAGTACTTC.

This sequence joins TRBV6-6 and TRBJ1-1; D remains unclear. This CDR3 is built from 13 residues. The germline V gene encodes CDR1 MNHNY and CDR2 SVGAGI (reference sequence). V lost 4 bases and J lost 4, with 10 bases in between. The CDR3: CASSSVMGTEAFF. CDR3 in DNA: TGTGCCAGCAGTTCCGTGATGGGCACTGAAGCTTTCTTT.

The chain is built from TRBV7-2 and TRBJ2-3, with D perhaps TRBD1 or TRBD2 (6 bases each). Germline lookup yields CDR1 SGHTA and CDR2 FQGNSA. V was trimmed by 7 bases and J by 0 bases, leaving 20 bases between them. This CDR3 spans 17 amino acids. The CDR3 loop reads CASTNPFGGTSTDTQYF. CDR3 coding DNA: TGTGCCAGCACCAACCCGTTCGGGGGCACTAGCACAGATACGCAGTATTTT.

The chain links TRBV19 to TRBJ2-2; D ambiguous. CDR3 length equals 13 residues. Germline-derived CDR1 and CDR2 are LNHDA and SQIVND (reference sequence). With 3 bases removed from V and 4 bases from J, the gap between germline ends came to 6 bases. The CDR3 DNA sequence: TGTGCCAGTAGTATTTGGAGCACCGGGGAGCTGTTTTTT. Translation: CASSIWSTGELFF.

The rearrangement links TRBV9 to TRBJ1-1; the D is unclear. The germline gives CDR1 SGDLS, CDR2 YYNGEE. The CDR3 length is 14 residues. V lost 3 bases and J 2 bases, leaving 11 bases between the germline ends. The DNA of the CDR3 is TGTGCCAGCAGCGCCATGGACGCAAACACTGAAGCTTTCTTT. It translates to CASSAMDANTEAFF.

The chain recombines TRBV20-1 with TRBJ1-1; D is possibly TRBD1 (5 bases). Per germline, CDR1 DFQATT and CDR2 SNEGSKA (reference sequence). Between the trimmed V and J ends, which lost 5 bases and 3 bases, there was a span of 7 bases. The CDR3 covers 11 residues. CDR3 bases: TGCAGTGCTGGGGCCTACACTGAAGCTTTCTTT. This translates into CSAGAYTEAFF.

The rearrangement links TRBV19 to TRBJ2-5; TRBD1 is a possible D gene (5 bases). Germline values: CDR1 LNHDA, CDR2 SQIVND (reference sequence). The CDR3 extends over 15 amino acids. The V and J ends lost 1 base and 4 bases respectively, with 13 bases between them. CDR3: CASSIGQGVAETQYF. In DNA form, the CDR3 reads TGTGCCAGTAGTATAGGGCAGGGCGTGGCAGAGACCCAGTACTTC.

The rearrangement links TRBV28 to TRBJ2-1, with D possibly matching TRBD2 (6 bases). With 5 bases removed from V and 9 bases from J, the gap between germline ends came to 23 bases. The CDR3 has 16 amino acids. Germline V CDR1 and CDR2: MDHEN, SYDVKM. The CDR3 nucleotides are TGTGCCAGCAGTCCGCCGGCCGGTCGGAGGGGCCTTGAGCAGTTCTTC. Protein sequence: CASSPPAGRRGLEQFF.

The chain is built from TRBV11-2 and TRBJ2-7; possibly TRBD2 for D (5 bases). The CDR3 loop spans 14 amino acids. The V gene lost 3 bases and the J gene lost 0 bases, with 9 bases spanning the gap. Germline-derived CDR1 and CDR2 are SGHAT and FQNNGV. The CDR3 region is CASSLSEGSYEQYF. The CDR3 DNA reads as TGTGCCAGCAGCTTGTCCGAGGGCTCCTACGAGCAGTACTTC.

The genes are TRBV5-1 and TRBJ2-7; 7 nucleotides agree with TRBD1. CDR1 SGHRS and CDR2 YFSETQ come from the germline V gene. The length of the CDR3 is 16 residues. Trimming at V came to 1 base and at J to 7 bases, leaving 14 bases not matched to a gene. The CDR3 reads CASSLWAPQQGSEQYF. CDR3 DNA: TGCGCCAGCAGCTTGTGGGCCCCCCAACAGGGGAGTGAGCAGTACTTC.

This clone is deemed medium-sized. CDR3 amino acids: CASSRQGGGYTF. CDR3 in DNA: TGTGCCAGCAGCCGACAGGGGGGTGGCTACACCTTC. This chain links TRBV5-4 with TRBJ1-2; TRBD1 matches at 9 bases. V shed 4 bases and J 7 bases; nucleotides not matched to a gene: 2. This CDR3 contains 12 residues. Germline CDR1 and CDR2: SGHNT and YYREEE (reference sequence).

The V and J genes are TRBV28 and TRBJ1-4, with D perhaps TRBD1 (5 bases). The germline V and J ends were trimmed by 2 bases and 3 bases, with 13 bases remaining between them. CDR3 size: 16 residues. Germline loops: CDR1 MDHEN, CDR2 SYDVKM. In DNA form, the CDR3 reads TGTGCCAGCAGTTTACGCGGTCCAGGGTCTAATGAAAAACTGTTTTTT. Translated: CASSLRGPGSNEKLFF. The entire variable domain, with the rest obtained from reference TRBV28 and TRBJ1-4, is as follows: DVKVTQSSRYLVKRTGEKVFLECVQDMDHENMFWYRQDPGLGLRLIYFSYDVKMKEKGDIPEGYSVSREKKERFSLILESASTNQTSMYLCASSLRGPGSNEKLFFGSGTQLSVL.

This clone showed up just once. The chain uses TRBV28 and TRBJ1-1, with D tentatively TRBD1 (5 bases). Germline CDR1 reads MDHEN; CDR2 reads SYDVKM. V shed 5 bases and J shed 1 base, with 8 bases lying between them. The CDR3 contains 13 residues. The CDR3 nucleotides are TGTGCCAGCAGTCCACAGGCGAACACTGAAGCTTTCTTT. Translation: CASSPQANTEAFF.

The rearrangement uses TRBV5-5 and TRBJ2-7; 10 positions match TRBD1. The length of the CDR3 is 14 residues. Germline assignment: CDR1 SGHKS and CDR2 YYEKEE (reference sequence). Losses at the gene ends were 4 bases for V and 2 bases for J; bases not matched to a gene: 3. As DNA, the CDR3 is TGTGCCAGCAGCCGGGACAGGGGCGCCTACGAGCAGTACTTC. It translates to CASSRDRGAYEQYF.